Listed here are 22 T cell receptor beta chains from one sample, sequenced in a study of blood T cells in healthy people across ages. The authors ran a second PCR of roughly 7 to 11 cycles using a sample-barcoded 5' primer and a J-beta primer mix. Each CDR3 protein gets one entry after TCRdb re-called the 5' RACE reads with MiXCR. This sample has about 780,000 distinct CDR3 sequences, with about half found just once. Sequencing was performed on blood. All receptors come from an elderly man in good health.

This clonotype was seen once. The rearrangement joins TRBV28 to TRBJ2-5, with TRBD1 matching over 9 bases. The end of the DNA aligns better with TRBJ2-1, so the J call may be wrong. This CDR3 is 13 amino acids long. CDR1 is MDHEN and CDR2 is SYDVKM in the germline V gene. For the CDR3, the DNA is TGTGCCAGCAGTTGGGACAGGGTGGAGACCCAGTTCTTC. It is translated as CASSWDRVETQFF.

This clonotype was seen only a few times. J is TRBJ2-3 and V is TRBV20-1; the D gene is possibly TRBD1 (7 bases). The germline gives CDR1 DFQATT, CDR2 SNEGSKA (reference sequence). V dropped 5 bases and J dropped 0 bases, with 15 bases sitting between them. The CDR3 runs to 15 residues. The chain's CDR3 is CSARRGAASTDTQYF. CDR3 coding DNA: TGCAGTGCTCGCAGGGGGGCGGCTAGCACAGATACGCAGTATTTT.

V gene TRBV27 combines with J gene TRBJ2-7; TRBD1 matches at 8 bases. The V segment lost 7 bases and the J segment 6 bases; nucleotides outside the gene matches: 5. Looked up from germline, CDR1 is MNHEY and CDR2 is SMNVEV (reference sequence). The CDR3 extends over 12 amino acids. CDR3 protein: CASNGQGSEQYF. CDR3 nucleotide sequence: TGTGCCAGCAATGGACAGGGTTCCGAGCAGTACTTC.

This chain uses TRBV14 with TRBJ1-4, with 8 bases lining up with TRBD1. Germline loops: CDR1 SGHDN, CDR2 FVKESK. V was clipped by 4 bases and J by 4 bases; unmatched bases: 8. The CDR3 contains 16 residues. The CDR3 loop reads CASSRPGQGLNEKLFF. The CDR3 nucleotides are TGTGCCAGCAGCCGACCAGGACAGGGACTTAATGAAAAACTGTTTTTT.

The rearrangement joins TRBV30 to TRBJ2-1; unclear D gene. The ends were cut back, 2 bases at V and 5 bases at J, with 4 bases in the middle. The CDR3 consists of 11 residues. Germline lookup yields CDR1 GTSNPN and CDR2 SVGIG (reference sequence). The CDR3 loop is CAWSTNNEQFF. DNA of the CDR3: TGTGCCTGGAGTACCAACAATGAGCAGTTCTTC. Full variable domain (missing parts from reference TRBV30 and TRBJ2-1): SQTIHQWPATLVQPVGSPLSLECTVEGTSNPNLYWYRQAAGRGLQLLFYSVGIGQISSEVPQNLSASRPQDRQFILSSKKLLLSDSGFYLCAWSTNNEQFFGPGTRLTVL.

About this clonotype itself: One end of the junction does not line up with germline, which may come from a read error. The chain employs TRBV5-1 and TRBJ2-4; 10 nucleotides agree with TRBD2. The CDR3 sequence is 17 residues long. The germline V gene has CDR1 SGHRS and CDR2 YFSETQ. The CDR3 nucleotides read TGCGCCGGCAGCCCCCGAAGTAGCGGGGGGGCCAAAAACATTCAGTACTTC. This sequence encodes CAGSPRSSGGAKNIQYF.

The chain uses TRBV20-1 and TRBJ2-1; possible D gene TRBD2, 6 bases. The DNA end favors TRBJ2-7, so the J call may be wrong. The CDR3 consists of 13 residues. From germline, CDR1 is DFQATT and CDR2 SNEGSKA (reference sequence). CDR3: CSAPGSSYNEQYF. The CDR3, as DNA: TGCAGTGCACCCGGGAGCTCCTACAATGAGCAGTACTTC.

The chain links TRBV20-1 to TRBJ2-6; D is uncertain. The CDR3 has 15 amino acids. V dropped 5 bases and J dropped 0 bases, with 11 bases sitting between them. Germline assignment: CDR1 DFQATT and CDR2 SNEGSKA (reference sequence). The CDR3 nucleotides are TGCAGTGCTCCAACTTTTAACTCTGGGGCCAACGTCCTGACTTTC. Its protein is CSAPTFNSGANVLTF.

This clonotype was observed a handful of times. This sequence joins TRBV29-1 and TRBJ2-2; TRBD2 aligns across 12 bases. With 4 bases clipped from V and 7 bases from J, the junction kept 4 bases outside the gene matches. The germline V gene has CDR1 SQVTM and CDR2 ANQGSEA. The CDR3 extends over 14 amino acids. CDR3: CSVASGRADGELFF. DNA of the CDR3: TGCAGCGTTGCTAGCGGGAGGGCCGACGGGGAGCTGTTTTTT.

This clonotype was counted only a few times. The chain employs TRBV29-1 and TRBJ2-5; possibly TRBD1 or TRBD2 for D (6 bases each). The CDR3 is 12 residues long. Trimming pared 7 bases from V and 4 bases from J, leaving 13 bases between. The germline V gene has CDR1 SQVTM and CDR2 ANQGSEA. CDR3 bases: TGCAGCGCACCACAGGGAGGAGAGACCCAGTACTTC. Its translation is CSAPQGGETQYF.

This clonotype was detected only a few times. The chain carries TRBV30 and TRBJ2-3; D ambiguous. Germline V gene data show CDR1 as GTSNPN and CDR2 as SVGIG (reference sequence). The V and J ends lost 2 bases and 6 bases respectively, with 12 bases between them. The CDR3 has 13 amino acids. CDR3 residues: CAWSKHLWDTQYF. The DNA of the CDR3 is TGTGCCTGGAGTAAGCATTTATGGGATACGCAGTATTTT.

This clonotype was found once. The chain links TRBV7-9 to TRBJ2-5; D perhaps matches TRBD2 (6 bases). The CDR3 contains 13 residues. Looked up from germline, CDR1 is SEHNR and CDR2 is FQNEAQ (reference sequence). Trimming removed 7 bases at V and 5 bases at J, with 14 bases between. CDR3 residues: CASIEAGRETQYF. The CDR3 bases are TGTGCCAGCATAGAGGCAGGGAGGGAGACCCAGTACTTC.

CDR3 residues: CASSLHTGGVGQNTEAFF. DNA of the CDR3: TGCGCCAGCAGCTTACATACAGGGGGAGTGGGCCAGAACACTGAAGCTTTCTTT. The chain carries TRBV5-1 and TRBJ1-1; 8 bases fit TRBD1. CDR1 SGHRS and CDR2 YFSETQ come from the germline V gene. V lost 2 bases, J lost 1 base, and 13 bases stayed unmatched. This CDR3 is 18 amino acids long.

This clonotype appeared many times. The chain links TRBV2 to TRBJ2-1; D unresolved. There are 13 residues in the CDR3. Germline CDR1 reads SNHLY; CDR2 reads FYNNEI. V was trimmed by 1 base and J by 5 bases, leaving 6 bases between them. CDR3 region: CASSEGLNNEQFF. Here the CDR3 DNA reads TGTGCCAGCAGTGAAGGGCTGAACAATGAGCAGTTCTTC.

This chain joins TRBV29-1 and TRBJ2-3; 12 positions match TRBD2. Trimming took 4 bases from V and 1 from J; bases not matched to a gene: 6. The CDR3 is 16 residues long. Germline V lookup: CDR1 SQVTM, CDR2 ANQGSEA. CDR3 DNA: TGCAGCGTTGGGACTAGCGGGGCCCAACGCACAGATACGCAGTATTTT. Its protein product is CSVGTSGAQRTDTQYF.

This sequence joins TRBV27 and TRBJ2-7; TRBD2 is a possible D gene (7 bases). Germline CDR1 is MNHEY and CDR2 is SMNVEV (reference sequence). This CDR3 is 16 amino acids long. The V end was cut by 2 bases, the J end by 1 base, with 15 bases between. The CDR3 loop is CASSLKGGGLSYEQYF. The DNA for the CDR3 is TGTGCCAGCAGTTTAAAGGGAGGGGGTCTTTCCTACGAGCAGTACTTC.

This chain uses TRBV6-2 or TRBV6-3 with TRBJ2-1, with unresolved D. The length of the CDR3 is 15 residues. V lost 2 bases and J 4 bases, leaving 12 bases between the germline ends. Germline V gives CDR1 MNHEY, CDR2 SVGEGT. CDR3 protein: CASSYEVIAYNEQFF. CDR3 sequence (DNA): TGTGCCAGCAGTTACGAGGTAATAGCATACAATGAGCAGTTCTTC.

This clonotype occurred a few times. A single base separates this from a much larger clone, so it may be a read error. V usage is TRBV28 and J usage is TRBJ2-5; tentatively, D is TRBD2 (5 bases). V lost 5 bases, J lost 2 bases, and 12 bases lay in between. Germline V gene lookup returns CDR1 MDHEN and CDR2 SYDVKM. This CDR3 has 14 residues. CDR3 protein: CASSVISGQETQYF. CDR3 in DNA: TGTGCCAGCAGTGTAATAAGCGGACAAGAGACCCAGTACTTC.

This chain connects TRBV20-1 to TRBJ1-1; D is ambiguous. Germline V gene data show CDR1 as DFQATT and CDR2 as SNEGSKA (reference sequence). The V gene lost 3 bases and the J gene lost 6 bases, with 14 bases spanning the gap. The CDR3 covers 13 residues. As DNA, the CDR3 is TGCAGTGCTAGGGCCGTGACGGAGGCTGAAGCTTTCTTT. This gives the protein CSARAVTEAEAFF.

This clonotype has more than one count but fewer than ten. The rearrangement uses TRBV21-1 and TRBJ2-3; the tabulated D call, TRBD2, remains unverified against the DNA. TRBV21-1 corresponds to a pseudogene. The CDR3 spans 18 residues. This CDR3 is CASSKDSSGTFGADTQYF. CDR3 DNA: TGTGCCAGCAGCAAAGATAGCAGCGGGACGTTCGGGGCAGATACGCAGTATTTT.

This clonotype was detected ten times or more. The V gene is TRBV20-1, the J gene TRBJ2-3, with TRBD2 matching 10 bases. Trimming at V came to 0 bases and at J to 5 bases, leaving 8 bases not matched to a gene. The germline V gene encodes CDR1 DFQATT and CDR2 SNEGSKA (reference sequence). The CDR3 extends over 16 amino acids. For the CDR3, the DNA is TGCAGTGCTAGAGATTGGCAGCGGGAGGGCCGAGATACGCAGTATTTT. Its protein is CSARDWQREGRDTQYF.

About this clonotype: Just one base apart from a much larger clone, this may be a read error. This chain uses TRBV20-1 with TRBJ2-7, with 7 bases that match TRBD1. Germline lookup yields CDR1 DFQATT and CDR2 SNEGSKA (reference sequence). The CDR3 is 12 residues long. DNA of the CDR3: TGCGGTGCTCGGGACAGCAACTACGAGCAGTACTTC. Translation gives CGARDSNYEQYF.